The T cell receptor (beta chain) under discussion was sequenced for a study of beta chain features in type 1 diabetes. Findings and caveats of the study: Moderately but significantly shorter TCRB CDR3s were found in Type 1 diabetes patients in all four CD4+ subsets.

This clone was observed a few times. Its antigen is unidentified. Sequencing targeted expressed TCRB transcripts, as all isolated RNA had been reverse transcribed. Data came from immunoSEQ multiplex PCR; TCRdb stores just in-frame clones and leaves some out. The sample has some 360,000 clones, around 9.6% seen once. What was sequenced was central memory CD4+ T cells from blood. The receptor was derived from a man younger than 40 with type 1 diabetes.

CDR3: CASSPDRGITYEQYF. DNA of the CDR3: TGTGCCAGCAGCCCTGACAGGGGGATTACCTACGAGCAGTACTTC. The chain uses TRBV14 and TRBJ2-7; 9 bases align to TRBD1. Unmatched junction bases numbered 6, after V lost 4 bases and J lost 2 bases. The germline V gene encodes CDR1 SGHDN and CDR2 FVKESK. This CDR3 contains 15 residues.